This T cell receptor beta chain was documented in a study of identical twins. Through template switching, a universal primer site was introduced, and the cDNA contained unique molecular identifiers. TCRdb re-called the 5' RACE reads with MiXCR, one entry per CDR3 protein. This sample has 500,000 to 600,000 distinct CDR3 sequences, with under 25% found just once. Only healthy Caucasians were enrolled as donors. V lost 3 bases and J lost 9; bases outside the gene matches: 20. The CDR3 runs to 17 residues. This clonotype came up many times. This sample was also put to use in a study of T cells expressing NK-cell markers.

The V gene is TRBV12-3 or TRBV12-4, the J gene TRBJ2-7, with 7 bases aligning to TRBD1. The sample comprised CD4+ T cells sorted from blood. The receptor comes from a woman aged 18-29 years in good health. CDR3 sequence reads: CASSFNRGVHRSLGQYF. CDR3 nucleotides: TGTGCCAGCAGTTTTAACAGGGGTGTCCATCGTAGCCTAGGGCAGTACTTC.